The present entry profiles one TCR beta chain with its context. Sequencing was performed with immunoSEQ multiplex PCR; in TCRdb, only in-frame clones are kept and a portion is missing. The profile shows some 160,000 clones, roughly four fifths of them singletons. These data are taken from a study of blood T cell repertoires in COVID-19. Study-wide background: The cDNA or gDNA used as material had been derived from T cells, B-cell-depleted T cells, or PBMCs.

Those enrolled in Seattle joined during active infection and were followed longitudinally afterward. This CDR3 is 14 amino acids long. CDR1 and CDR2 from the germline V gene are MNHEY and SVGAGI. V dropped 6 bases and J dropped 8; count of bases not matched to a gene: 8. This receptor was identified in a woman aged 80 or over with COVID-19, enrolled during active disease. Material for sequencing was peripheral blood. The chain has TRBV6-5 and TRBJ1-4, with 8 nucleotides matching TRBD1. CDR3 loop: CASRAGGSREKLFF. The DNA for the CDR3 is TGTGCCAGCAGGGCAGGGGGCTCTAGGGAAAAACTGTTTTTT.